This passage covers 22 T cell receptor beta chains from one sample sequenced in a study of a mutant IDH1 vaccine in newly diagnosed glioma. These receptors have no identified antigens. Time point reported: week 35, safety follow-up. Vaccine doses each comprised 300 ug of mutant IDH1 20-mer peptide, with topical imiquimod. Generated by immunoSEQ multiplex PCR, the TCRdb table keeps only in-frame clones and is missing some. The sample lists tens of thousands of clones, about 85% occurring once. The specimen comprised PBMCs, sampled from a glioma patient whose treatment included an IDH1 peptide vaccine. The receptors originated from a man aged 25-45 years with glioma.

This clone was recorded once. The gene calls are TRBV5-1 and TRBJ1-6; 7 nucleotides agree with TRBD1. This CDR3 has 17 amino acids. V shed 4 bases, J shed 0 bases, and the junction held 7 bases outside the gene matches. The germline CDR1 and CDR2 sequences are SGHRS and YFSETQ. In DNA form, the CDR3 reads TGCGCCAGCAGCACTGGGACAGTAAGCTCCTATAATTCACCCCTCCACTTT. Its translation is CASSTGTVSSYNSPLHF.

The chain links TRBV27 to TRBJ1-6, with a tentative D call TRBD1 (5 bases). The V gene's germline CDR1 is MNHEY and CDR2 SMNVEV (reference sequence). The V end lost 3 bases, the J end lost 10 bases, and 13 bases lay between the germline ends. This CDR3 is 14 amino acids long. DNA of the CDR3: TGTGCCAGCAGTTTCCAGGGTCTTGGCTCACCCCTCCACTTT. This gives the protein CASSFQGLGSPLHF.

The CDR3, as DNA: TGCGCCAGCAGCTTGACCGGACACAATGAGCAGTTCTTC. It yields the protein CASSLTGHNEQFF. This sequence joins TRBV5-1 and TRBJ2-1, with D unresolved. The germline V and J ends were trimmed by 1 base and 5 bases, with 7 bases remaining between them. CDR3 length: 13 residues. The germline V gene has CDR1 SGHRS and CDR2 YFSETQ.

The CDR3 sequence is CASSVLGSDEKLFF. Written as DNA, the CDR3 is TGTGCCAGCAGTGTATTAGGGTCTGACGAAAAACTGTTTTTT. The chain has TRBV6-1 and TRBJ1-4; D remains unclear. Trimming left V 4 bases short and J 8 bases short, with 14 bases between. Germline CDR1 is MNHNS and CDR2 is SASEGT. This CDR3 comprises 14 residues.

The chain links TRBV4-2 to TRBJ1-6, with no clear D. Germline values: CDR1 LGHNA, CDR2 YNFKEQ. This CDR3 contains 14 residues. The V and J ends lost 1 base and 7 bases respectively, with 8 bases between them. CDR3 bases: TGTGCCAGCAGCCAAGTTGCGGGGAATTCACCCCTCCACTTT. The encoded protein is CASSQVAGNSPLHF.

The chain is built from TRBV19 and TRBJ1-3; 7 bases match TRBD1. Germline lookup yields CDR1 LNHDA and CDR2 SQIVND (reference sequence). The CDR3 is 14 amino acids. The V and J ends lost 6 bases and 2 bases, in that order; junction bases with no gene match: 4. This CDR3 is CASSAGGTGNTIYF. The CDR3 region has the DNA TGTGCCAGTAGCGCAGGGGGGACTGGAAACACCATATATTTT.

This clone has more than one count but fewer than ten. V and J are TRBV5-1 and TRBJ2-1; D might be TRBD2 (6 bases). The CDR3 length is 13 residues. The V and J ends lost 3 bases and 7 bases respectively, with 11 bases between them. Looked up from germline, CDR1 is SGHRS and CDR2 is YFSETQ. The CDR3 nucleotides read TGCGCCAGCAGCTGGAGGGCGGAGAATGAGCAGTTCTTC. Residues: CASSWRAENEQFF.

The chain couples TRBV19 to TRBJ1-2, with a possible D match to TRBD1 (5 bases). Germline V gene lookup returns CDR1 LNHDA and CDR2 SQIVND (reference sequence). This CDR3 comprises 16 residues. V was clipped by 5 bases and J by 0 bases, with 16 bases between them. CDR3 sequence (DNA): TGTGCCAGTAGTCCCCCAGGGAGGCCAGCTAACTATGGCTACACCTTC. Encoded protein: CASSPPGRPANYGYTF.

This clone appeared once. The V call is TRBV19, the J call TRBJ1-4, with 12 nucleotides matching TRBD1. Germline V gives CDR1 LNHDA, CDR2 SQIVND (reference sequence). The V segment lost 8 bases and the J segment 2 bases; nucleotides outside the gene matches: 12. This CDR3 comprises 18 residues. Here the CDR3 DNA reads TGTGCCAGTTCTGGCGGGACAGGGGGCAGGAATACTAATGAAAAACTGTTTTTT. Encoded protein: CASSGGTGGRNTNEKLFF. Drawing the rest from reference TRBV19 and TRBJ1-4, the complete variable domain is DGGITQSPKYLFRKEGQNVTLSCEQNLNHDAMYWYRQDPGQGLRLIYYSQIVNDFQKGDIAEGYSVSREKKESFPLTVTSAQKNPTAFYLCASSGGTGGRNTNEKLFFGSGTQLSVL.

J is TRBJ1-2 and V is TRBV6-5; D gene unclear. V was shortened by 0 bases and J by 0 bases, with 8 bases between the two germline ends. Germline loops: CDR1 MNHEY, CDR2 SVGAGI. The CDR3 covers 15 residues. CDR3 in DNA: TGTGCCAGCAGTTACTCGTACGGAGCTAACTATGGCTACACCTTC. Encoded protein: CASSYSYGANYGYTF.

J is TRBJ1-4 and V is TRBV29-1; 7 bases map to TRBD1. V trimming: 7 bases; J trimming: 9 bases; junction bases outside the gene matches: 5. The CDR3 runs 11 residues. Per the germline V gene, CDR1 is SQVTM and CDR2 is ANQGSEA. CDR3 DNA: TGCAGCGCCTCGACAGGGAAAAAACTGTTTTTT. Amino acid sequence: CSASTGKKLFF.

V and J are TRBV6-5 and TRBJ1-6; D ambiguous. Germline CDR1 and CDR2: MNHEY and SVGAGI. With 4 bases removed from V and 9 bases from J, the gap between germline ends came to 16 bases. This CDR3 region has 15 residues. The CDR3, as DNA: TGTGCCAGCAGTTCCTTCGACGGGGTCGGTTCACCCCTCCACTTT. It codes for CASSSFDGVGSPLHF.

The chain recombines TRBV6-6 with TRBJ2-3; 10 bases fit TRBD2. Unmatched junction bases numbered 4, after V lost 2 bases and J lost 5 bases. The CDR3 runs to 15 residues. Germline V gives CDR1 MNHNY, CDR2 SVGAGI (reference sequence). The CDR3 bases are TGTGCCAGCAGTTACCGGGAGCGGGGGGGAGATACGCAGTATTTT. Its protein product is CASSYRERGGDTQYF.

The rearrangement links TRBV28 to TRBJ1-2; D unresolved. Between the trimmed V and J ends, which lost 6 bases and 8 bases, there was a span of 13 bases. CDR1 is MDHEN, CDR2 SYDVKM, per germline. This CDR3 region has 12 residues. CDR3 in DNA: TGTGCCAGCAGCCCCATTCAAGAGGGCTACACCTTC. Amino acid sequence: CASSPIQEGYTF.

This clone was counted a single time. This chain uses TRBV27 with TRBJ1-6; 9 nucleotides agree with TRBD1. The CDR3 loop spans 14 amino acids. Looked up from germline, CDR1 is MNHEY and CDR2 is SMNVEV (reference sequence). V dropped 7 bases and J dropped 9; count of bases not matched to a gene: 7. CDR3 loop: CASNVDRGRSPLHF. The CDR3 DNA reads as TGTGCCAGCAACGTGGACAGGGGCCGTTCACCCCTCCACTTT.

The J gene is TRBJ2-7, the V gene TRBV5-6, with TRBD1 matching 9 bases. CDR1 and CDR2 (germline): SGHDT, YYEEEE. With V trimmed by 4 bases and J by 4 bases, 9 bases remained unmatched. CDR3 size: 15 residues. The CDR3 sequence: CASSPTGTGRYEQYF. The DNA of the CDR3 is TGTGCCAGCAGCCCGACCGGGACAGGGAGGTACGAGCAGTACTTC.

The chain couples TRBV6-5 to TRBJ2-6, with a tentative D call TRBD1 (6 bases). The CDR3 is made up of 16 amino acids. The germline V gene encodes CDR1 MNHEY and CDR2 SVGAGI. The V gene lost 0 bases and the J gene lost 2 bases, with 8 bases spanning the gap. CDR3 sequence: CASSYSGTTGANVLTF. CDR3 DNA: TGTGCCAGCAGTTACTCCGGGACAACTGGGGCCAACGTCCTGACTTTC.

The chain employs TRBV29-1 and TRBJ1-2, with D perhaps TRBD1 (6 bases). The CDR3 is made up of 15 amino acids. The V gene's germline CDR1 is SQVTM and CDR2 ANQGSEA. With 7 bases removed from V and 6 bases from J, the gap between germline ends came to 24 bases. CDR3: CSATILAGGGDGYTF. CDR3 nucleotide sequence: TGCAGCGCCACAATATTAGCGGGGGGCGGCGATGGCTACACCTTC. Complete variable domain (other parts from reference TRBV29-1 and TRBJ1-2): SAVISQKPSRDICQRGTSLTIQCQVDSQVTMMFWYRQQPGQSLTLIATANQGSEATYESGFVIDKFPISRPNLTFSTLTVSNMSPEDSSIYLCSATILAGGGDGYTFGSGTRLTVV.

The chain combines TRBV11-2 with TRBJ1-5; no firm D call. V was shortened by 3 bases and J by 5 bases, with 5 bases between the two germline ends. Germline values: CDR1 SGHAT, CDR2 FQNNGV. The CDR3 runs to 12 residues. The CDR3 coding sequence is TGTGCCAGCAGCTTCTCGGATCAGCCCCAGCATTTT. Its translation: CASSFSDQPQHF.

This clone was observed a handful of times. This chain links TRBV19 with TRBJ1-1; 9 nucleotides line up with TRBD1. CDR1 is LNHDA, CDR2 SQIVND, per germline (reference sequence). The CDR3 contains 14 residues. Germline trimming cut 6 bases from V and 4 bases from J; bases unmatched to any gene: 6. In DNA, the CDR3 is TGTGCCAGTAGGCGACAGGGGGAGGGCACTGAAGCTTTCTTT. It encodes CASRRQGEGTEAFF.

CDR3 sequence: CAISGNRGRTTEAFF. In DNA form, the CDR3 reads TGTGCCATCAGTGGCAACAGGGGGCGGACCACTGAAGCTTTCTTT. The chain links TRBV10-3 to TRBJ1-1; 9 nucleotides align to TRBD1. This CDR3 comprises 15 residues. The junction had 7 bases not matched to a gene; V was cut back by 4 bases and J by 4 bases. Germline V gene lookup returns CDR1 ENHRY and CDR2 SYGVKD.

Written as DNA, the CDR3 is TGTGCCAGCAGCCAAGAACTAGCGGGGGGGCCGGACGATGAGCAGTTCTTC. Encoded protein: CASSQELAGGPDDEQFF. The chain links TRBV4-2 to TRBJ2-1, with 13 bases that match TRBD2. The trim removed 0 bases at V and 8 bases at J, leaving 7 bases unmatched. The germline V gene encodes CDR1 LGHNA and CDR2 YNFKEQ. This CDR3 has 17 residues.